The rows below give T cell receptor beta chains drawn from one sample of a study of blood T cell repertoires in COVID-19. The repertoire was sequenced with immunoSEQ multiplex PCR; TCRdb's copy has only in-frame clones and lacks some. The sample contains fewer than 200,000 clones, around 90% of which appear only once. Sequencing was carried out using peripheral blood. The receptors originated from a young man with COVID-19, enrolled during active disease. CDR3s include the opening cysteine and the closing phenylalanine or tryptophan. D genes are given only for firm matches. Only some rows state a clone size, as once, few, many or a class for expanded clones.

cdr3_length	v_call	d_call	clone_size	j_call	cdr3_nt	cdr3_aa
15	TRBV28	TRBD1	-	TRBJ1-4	TGTGCCAGCAGTTTGGCCACAGGGGGTTCTGAAAAACTGCTTTTT	CASSLATGGSEKLLF
13	TRBV7-9	TRBD1	once	TRBJ1-2	TGTGCCAGCAGCGTCGGGACAGCCTATGGCTACACCTTC	CASSVGTAYGYTF
16	TRBV3-1/TRBV3-2	TRBD1	-	TRBJ2-7	TGTGCCAGCAGCCCTAACCGACAGGGGCGAGGCCACGAGCAGTACTTC	CASSPNRQGRGHEQYF
14	TRBV7-9	-	-	TRBJ2-1	TGTGCCAGCAGCTTAGGTTCTAGGTACAATGAGCAGTTCTTC	CASSLGSRYNEQFF
13	TRBV7-2	-	once	TRBJ2-1	TGTGCCAGCAGCTTACAACAGGGCAGTGAGCAGTTCTTC	CASSLQQGSEQFF
14	TRBV7-9	-	-	TRBJ2-1	TGTGCCAGCAGCCCGCGAGACTCCTACAATGAGCAGTTCTTC	CASSPRDSYNEQFF
19	TRBV27	TRBD2	-	TRBJ2-2	TGTGCCAGCAGTTTATATGCCGGGACTAGCGGGGGTCCCACCGGGGAGCTGTTTTTT	CASSLYAGTSGGPTGELFF
15	TRBV3-1/TRBV3-2	TRBD1	-	TRBJ2-5	TGTGCCAGCAGCCAGCCGGGACAGGGGCTGGAGACCCAGTACTTC	CASSQPGQGLETQYF
15	TRBV20-1	TRBD2	-	TRBJ2-3	TGCAGTGCTAGTGCCGGCGGGAGGGCCCCAGATACGCAGTATTTT	CSASAGGRAPDTQYF
13	TRBV12-3/TRBV12-4	TRBD1	few	TRBJ2-7	TGTGCCAGCAGGGGGACAGGGACCTACGAGCAGTACTTC	CASRGTGTYEQYF
18	TRBV2	TRBD2	-	TRBJ2-1	TGTGCCAGCAGTGAAGCGCCTCGTGGGAGCGGGAATTGGAATGAGCAGTTCTTC	CASSEAPRGSGNWNEQFF
18	TRBV28	TRBD2	-	TRBJ2-3	TGTGCCAGCAGTTTATTCTTACTAGCGGGAGGCCGCACAGATACGCAGTATTTT	CASSLFLLAGGRTDTQYF
16	TRBV5-4	-	-	TRBJ2-1	TGTGCCAGCAGTCCCCTTAGCGACCCCTCCTACAATGAGCAGTTCTTC	CASSPLSDPSYNEQFF
14	TRBV5-4	TRBD1	-	TRBJ2-7	TGTGCCAGCAGCCAGCAGACAGGGTCCTACGAGCAGTACTTC	CASSQQTGSYEQYF
13	TRBV10-3	TRBD2	-	TRBJ2-1	TGTGCCATCAGTGCTAGCGGGAACCATGAGCAGTTCTTC	CAISASGNHEQFF
15	TRBV25-1	TRBD1	-	TRBJ2-1	TGTGCCAGCAGTAGGGACAGCCGGCGAGGTGTAGAGCAGTTCTTC	CASSRDSRRGVEQFF
15	TRBV2	-	-	TRBJ2-7	TGTGCCAGCAGTGAAGTGCTAGCGTCCTCCTACGAGCAGTACTTC	CASSEVLASSYEQYF
13	TRBV9	-	-	TRBJ2-2	TGTGCCAGCAGTCAATTCTATCCCGGGGAGCTGTTTTTT	CASSQFYPGELFF
15	TRBV27	TRBD2	-	TRBJ2-1	TGTGCCAGCAGTTTATGGGGGGGAGCCTACAATGAGCAGTTCTTC	CASSLWGGAYNEQFF
12	TRBV7-9	-	-	TRBJ2-7	TGTGCCAGCAGCCCTAGTCTTCAGAAGCTCTACTTC	CASSPSLQKLYF
12	TRBV7-9	-	-	TRBJ2-7	TGTGCCAGCAGCTTAGAGGGGAACGAGCAGTACTTC	CASSLEGNEQYF
15	TRBV9	-	-	TRBJ2-7	TGTGCCAGCAGCGTAGGACTCGTCGGGGCCTACGAGCAGTACTTC	CASSVGLVGAYEQYF
15	TRBV5-4	-	-	TRBJ1-1	TGTGCCAGCAGCTCATGGGGGGTTTTGAACACTGAAGCTTTCTTT	CASSSWGVLNTEAFF
13	TRBV28	-	-	TRBJ1-4	TGTGCCAGCACTCACGGGGGTAATGAAAAACTGTTTTTT	CASTHGGNEKLFF
15	TRBV7-9	TRBD1	-	TRBJ1-2	TGTGCCAGCAGCTTAAAGACAGGGGGCGCGTGGGGCTACACCTTC	CASSLKTGGAWGYTF
15	TRBV13	TRBD1	-	TRBJ2-1	TGTGCCAGCAGCTCCGAAGGGACAGCCGACAATGAGCAGTTCTTC	CASSSEGTADNEQFF
15	TRBV6-2/TRBV6-3	-	-	TRBJ2-1	TGTGCCAGCAGTTACTCGGAGACAGTCTACAATGAGCAGTTCTTC	CASSYSETVYNEQFF
15	TRBV15	TRBD1	-	TRBJ1-2	TGTGCCACCAGCAGAAGACAGGGTCTTCACTATGGCTACACCTTC	CATSRRQGLHYGYTF
15	TRBV9	TRBD1	once	TRBJ2-5	TGTGCCAGCAGCGGAACGCAGGGGGCTATAGAGACCCAGTACTTC	CASSGTQGAIETQYF
16	TRBV11-2	-	-	TRBJ2-1	TGTGCCAGCAGCTTTTCGGGACTCCGCTCCTACAATGAGCAGTTCTTC	CASSFSGLRSYNEQFF
15	TRBV6-5	TRBD1	-	TRBJ2-1	TGTGCCAGCAGCCCCCCAGGGGGAGCCTACAATGAGCAGTTCTTC	CASSPPGGAYNEQFF
15	TRBV12-2	-	few	TRBJ1-2	TGTGCAAGTCGCTTAGTCGGGGGGAGGGTCTATGGCTACACCTTC	CASRLVGGRVYGYTF
14	TRBV3-1/TRBV3-2	TRBD1	-	TRBJ2-7	TGTGCCAGCAGCCAGGGACAGGGCACGGGTGAGCAGTACTTC	CASSQGQGTGEQYF
16	TRBV7-9	TRBD2	-	TRBJ2-1	TGTGCCAGCAGCCACCAACTAGCGCGACCCTACAATGAGCAGTTCTTC	CASSHQLARPYNEQFF
16	TRBV7-3	-	-	TRBJ2-3	TGTGCCAGCAGCTTAGGTGGGGGGTCCATCACAGATACGCAGTATTTT	CASSLGGGSITDTQYF
17	TRBV6-2/TRBV6-3	TRBD1	-	TRBJ1-5	TGTGCCAGCAGCCGCGGGACAGGGGATTCCCTTTACTACCCCCAGCATTTT	CASSRGTGDSLYYPQHF
14	TRBV5-6	-	many	TRBJ1-4	TGTGCCAGCAGCTTGGTTGCAACTAATGAAAAACTGCTTTTT	CASSLVATNEKLLF
16	TRBV5-1	TRBD2	-	TRBJ2-1	TGCGCCAGCAGCTCAGGACTAGCGGGATCCTACAATGAGCAGTTCTTC	CASSSGLAGSYNEQFF
16	TRBV7-2	TRBD1	-	TRBJ2-1	TGTGCCAGCAGCACCACGACGGGACAGAAGAACAATGAGCAGTTCTTC	CASSTTTGQKNNEQFF
16	TRBV7-2	TRBD1	-	TRBJ2-2	TGTGCCAGCAGCTCAGACAGGGGACGATGGACCGGGGAGCTGTTTTTT	CASSSDRGRWTGELFF
16	TRBV5-8	-	-	TRBJ1-4	TGTGCCAGCAGCAAGGGACTCGGAGGGGCTAATGAAAAACTGTTTTTT	CASSKGLGGANEKLFF
16	TRBV7-2	TRBD1	-	TRBJ2-7	TGTGCCAGCAGCATTAACCGGGACAGGGAAGATTGCGAGCAGTACTTC	CASSINRDREDCEQYF
15	TRBV30	TRBD1	few	TRBJ2-2	TGTGCCTGCAACAGGGGAGCGGTACGGACCGGGGAGCTGTTTTTT	CACNRGAVRTGELFF
12	TRBV7-9	-	-	TRBJ2-1	TGTGCCAGCAGCTTATTGAGGGATGAGCAGTTCTTC	CASSLLRDEQFF
16	TRBV5-4	TRBD1	-	TRBJ2-1	TGTGCCAGCAGCTTGGGACAGGGGGCGGATTACAATGAGCAGTTCTTC	CASSLGQGADYNEQFF